The TCR beta chain under discussion was sequenced for a study of post-analysis software for immune sequencing data. The CDR3 consists of 16 residues. Germline CDR1 and CDR2: DFQATT and SNEGSKA (reference sequence). V was pared by 0 bases and J by 8 bases, with 11 bases of the junction left unmatched. Study-wide results and limits: The study found TRBV5-6, TRBV5-1 and TRBV20-1 among 4 or 5 TRBV segments more frequent in patients than controls. Under the F measure, samples that were prepared in one batch clustered strongly together.

The TCR beta cDNA libraries carried unique molecular identifiers. MiXCR, applied by TCRdb to the PCR reads, yields one record per CDR3 protein. The sample has about 820,000 distinct CDR3 sequences, 53% seen once; the top ten hold 4.6%. Concerning this clonotype itself: Its antigen is unidentified.

This TCR derives from a girl between 5 and 17 years old with multiple sclerosis. The chain combines TRBV20-1 with TRBJ1-4; TRBD1 matches 8 bases. The sample taken for sequencing was blood. CDR3 nucleotide sequence: TGCAGTGCTAGAGACCTTTTTTCAGGACAGGGAGAAAAACTGTTTTTT. Translating gives CSARDLFSGQGEKLFF.